Shown below are 31 T cell receptor beta chains from a single sample sequenced in a study of control samples from healthy donors and cancer patients (dated by TCRdb to about 2020). Library prep was done by the immunoSEQ multiplex PCR assay. The source is immuneACCESS, and TCRdb retained only in-frame sequences with V and J called. Part of the clones is not carried over; for the studies checked, unresolved V genes explain less than half of this, and the remainder is unexplained. Recorded for this sample are 45,000 to 60,000 clones; approximately 80% of them occurred a single time. Of the sample, about 9.4% falls within the top ten clones. What was sequenced was blood. The receptors were gathered from a man aged 70-80 years in good health.

The rearrangement uses TRBV7-3 and TRBJ2-2, with TRBD1 identical over 9 bases. CDR3 length equals 16 residues. Germline lookup yields CDR1 SGHTA and CDR2 FQGTGA. V lost 1 base and J lost 6; bases outside the gene matches: 6. This chain's CDR3 is CASSLSTDRGPGELFF. The CDR3 coding sequence is TGTGCCAGCAGCTTAAGTACGGACAGGGGTCCCGGGGAGCTGTTTTTT. Variable domain in full (rest from reference TRBV7-3 and TRBJ2-2): GAGVSQTPSNKVTEKGKYVELRCDPISGHTALYWYRQSLGQGPEFLIYFQGTGAADDSGLPNDRFFAVRPEGSVSTLKIQRTERGDSAVYLCASSLSTDRGPGELFFGEGSRLTVL.

The chain joins TRBV7-8 to TRBJ2-6; D may be TRBD1 (6 bases). Germline V lookup: CDR1 SGHVS, CDR2 FQNEAQ. The CDR3 has 18 amino acids. V was shortened by 5 bases and J by 1 base, with 18 bases between the two germline ends. CDR3: CASSPNPGVPSGANVLTF. The CDR3 coding sequence is TGTGCCAGCAGCCCAAACCCAGGGGTCCCTTCTGGGGCCAACGTCCTGACTTTC.

In this sample, this clone turned up once. The J gene is TRBJ2-1, the V gene TRBV10-3; D unclear. Germline CDR1 and CDR2: ENHRY and SYGVKD. CDR3 size: 12 residues. Trimming shortened V by 2 bases and J by 12 bases, and 11 bases separated the two germline ends. The CDR3 loop reads CAISETWEVQFF. The DNA of the CDR3 is TGTGCCATCAGTGAGACGTGGGAAGTGCAGTTCTTC.

The chain couples TRBV7-7 to TRBJ2-7; no clear D. The CDR3 sequence is 13 residues long. Per germline, CDR1 SSHAT and CDR2 FNYEAQ (reference sequence). V lost 3 bases and J lost 7, with 13 bases in between. CDR3 region: CASSFDTRQEQYF. In DNA, the CDR3 is TGTGCCAGCAGCTTTGACACTCGGCAGGAGCAGTACTTC.

The rearrangement links TRBV7-3 to TRBJ2-6; D uncertain. The V gene lost 5 bases and the J gene lost 0 bases, with 5 bases spanning the gap. The CDR3 totals 14 residues. The germline V gene encodes CDR1 SGHTA and CDR2 FQGTGA. The CDR3 protein is CASSPSSGANVLTF. The CDR3 DNA sequence: TGTGCCAGCAGCCCCTCCTCTGGGGCCAACGTCCTGACTTTC.

This clone was detected once. The chain is built from TRBV5-6 and TRBJ1-2; no clear D. The CDR3 totals 13 residues. CDR1 is SGHDT and CDR2 is YYEEEE in the germline V gene. V was clipped by 4 bases and J by 2 bases, with 9 bases between them. In nucleotides, the CDR3 is TGTGCCAGCAGCCCCAAGCTCAACTATGGCTACACCTTC. Translating gives CASSPKLNYGYTF.

V gene TRBV2 combines with J gene TRBJ2-5; weak D call: TRBD1 (5 bases). In germline, CDR1 is SNHLY, CDR2 FYNNEI. The CDR3 length is 13 residues. V dropped 3 bases and J dropped 5 bases, with 10 bases sitting between them. CDR3 in DNA: TGTGCCAGCAGTGAGGGCAGGGATGAGACCCAGTACTTC. Amino acids: CASSEGRDETQYF.

This sequence joins TRBV5-1 and TRBJ2-3; 7 bases map to TRBD1. The V segment lost 4 bases and the J segment 3 bases; nucleotides outside the gene matches: 11. CDR1 and CDR2 from the germline V gene are SGHRS and YFSETQ. The CDR3 has 16 amino acids. CDR3 amino acids: CASSPSRGSVTDTQYF. Written as DNA, the CDR3 is TGCGCCAGCAGCCCTTCCAGGGGGTCGGTAACAGATACGCAGTATTTT.

J is TRBJ1-2 and V is TRBV15; TRBD1 matches 7 bases. There are 15 residues in the CDR3. Germline CDR1 and CDR2: LNHNV and YYDKDF (reference sequence). V dropped 3 bases and J dropped 4; count of bases not matched to a gene: 8. The CDR3 DNA sequence: TGTGCCACCAGCAGGGAACAGGGGCCGATCTATGGCTACACCTTC. Amino acid sequence: CATSREQGPIYGYTF. The full variable domain, with the rest looked up from reference TRBV15 and TRBJ1-2, is DAMVIQNPRYQVTQFGKPVTLSCSQTLNHNVMYWYQQKSSQAPKLLFHYYDKDFNNEADTPDNFQSRRPNTSFCFLDIRSPGLGDTAMYLCATSREQGPIYGYTFGSGTRLTVV.

This clone occurred once. The gene calls are TRBV11-2 and TRBJ2-6; D not resolved. Germline V gene lookup returns CDR1 SGHAT and CDR2 FQNNGV. V gave up 5 bases and J gave up 0 bases, with 11 bases separating them. CDR3 length equals 16 residues. Written as DNA, the CDR3 is TGTGCCAGCAGCCCCGGGCGAGGCTCTGGGGCCAACGTCCTGACTTTC. Its translation: CASSPGRGSGANVLTF. Looking up the rest from reference TRBV11-2 and TRBJ2-6 gives the full variable domain: EAGVAQSPRYKIIEKRQSVAFWCNPISGHATLYWYQQILGQGPKLLIQFQNNGVVDDSQLPKDRFSAERLKGVDSTLKIQPAKLEDSAVYLCASSPGRGSGANVLTFGAGSRLTVL.

The chain joins TRBV18 to TRBJ2-3, with D uncertain. The CDR3 totals 15 residues. Germline loops: CDR1 KGHSH, CDR2 LQKENI. Trimming pared 0 bases from V and 0 bases from J, leaving 7 bases between. The CDR3, as DNA: TGTGCCAGCTCACCACCGGCAGGTAGCACAGATACGCAGTATTTT. Its protein product is CASSPPAGSTDTQYF.

The chain recombines TRBV10-3 with TRBJ2-7, with D unresolved. V was trimmed by 5 bases and J by 4 bases, leaving 9 bases between them. CDR3 length: 12 residues. Germline lookup yields CDR1 ENHRY and CDR2 SYGVKD. Written as DNA, the CDR3 is TGTGCCATCAGTTCGACCCCTTACGAGCAGTACTTC. Translating it yields CAISSTPYEQYF.

The rearrangement links TRBV19 to TRBJ1-1, with no clear D. Deletions cut 1 base from V and 0 bases from J, with 12 bases between. Germline CDR1 LNHDA, CDR2 SQIVND (reference sequence). The CDR3 totals 16 residues. The CDR3 bases are TGTGCCAGTAGTATAGGAAGGTTACCCATGAACACTGAAGCTTTCTTT. Its protein is CASSIGRLPMNTEAFF.

V and J are TRBV10-3 and TRBJ1-1; 7 bases map to TRBD1. With V trimmed by 6 bases and J by 3 bases, 10 bases remained unmatched. This CDR3 comprises 15 residues. Looked up from germline, CDR1 is ENHRY and CDR2 is SYGVKD. Here the CDR3 DNA reads TGTGCCATCAGAGGGGGCGCTGGGGGTGACACTGAAGCTTTCTTT. Translating it yields CAIRGGAGGDTEAFF.

V usage is TRBV28 and J usage is TRBJ2-5; a possible D gene is TRBD2 (7 bases). The CDR3 sequence is 15 residues long. V lost 3 bases, J lost 5 bases, and 16 bases lay in between. CDR1 MDHEN and CDR2 SYDVKM come from the germline V gene. The CDR3 DNA reads TGTGCCAGCAGTTTGGGGCGGGGGCGTGAGGAGACCCAGTACTTC. This codes for CASSLGRGREETQYF. The full variable domain, with the rest looked up from reference TRBV28 and TRBJ2-5, is DVKVTQSSRYLVKRTGEKVFLECVQDMDHENMFWYRQDPGLGLRLIYFSYDVKMKEKGDIPEGYSVSREKKERFSLILESASTNQTSMYLCASSLGRGREETQYFGPGTRLLVL.

The rearrangement joins TRBV14 to TRBJ2-1, with 8 bases fitting TRBD2. Per germline, CDR1 SGHDN and CDR2 FVKESK. CDR3 length: 16 residues. V lost 5 bases, J lost 8 bases, and 14 bases stayed unmatched. The DNA of the CDR3 is TGTGCCAGCAGCTCTCGGGGGGGGTTCACCGCCGATGAGCAGTTCTTC. Translated, it gives CASSSRGGFTADEQFF. Full variable domain (rest looked up from reference TRBV14 and TRBJ2-1): EAGVTQFPSHSVIEKGQTVTLRCDPISGHDNLYWYRRVMGKEIKFLLHFVKESKQDESGMPNNRFLAERTGGTYSTLKVQPAELEDSGVYFCASSSRGGFTADEQFFGPGTRLTVL.

The genes are TRBV6-2 or TRBV6-3 and TRBJ2-1; 10 bases are shared with TRBD2. The CDR3 contains 16 residues. V trimming: 2 bases; J trimming: 8 bases; junction bases outside the gene matches: 9. Germline CDR1 is MNHEY and CDR2 is SVGEGT. CDR3 sequence reads: CASSYLWLAGEDEQFF. Here the CDR3 DNA reads TGTGCCAGCAGTTACCTGTGGCTAGCGGGAGAGGATGAGCAGTTCTTC.

The chain couples TRBV6-2 or TRBV6-3 to TRBJ2-7; 7 bases align to TRBD1. Trimming removed 4 bases from V and 1 base from J; junction bases left unmatched: 7. Germline V gene data show CDR1 as MNHEY and CDR2 as SVGEGT. The CDR3 runs to 15 residues. As DNA, the CDR3 is TGTGCCAGCAGTTTGGTCCGGGACAGATCCTACGAGCAGTACTTC. Encoded protein: CASSLVRDRSYEQYF.

The genes are TRBV7-9 and TRBJ1-1; 7 positions agree with TRBD1. V lost 5 bases, J lost 10 bases, and 7 bases stayed unmatched. The V gene's germline CDR1 is SEHNR and CDR2 FQNEAQ (reference sequence). This CDR3 contains 12 residues. The CDR3 nucleotides read TGTGCCAGCAGCATCGACAGGGTTGGAGCTTTCTTT. This translates into CASSIDRVGAFF.

The J gene is TRBJ2-3, the V gene TRBV18, with a weak D call TRBD2 (6 bases). Germline V gene data show CDR1 as KGHSH and CDR2 as LQKENI. Trimming took 5 bases from V and 4 from J, leaving 10 bases between them. The CDR3 consists of 13 residues. This CDR3 reads CASSGRLADTQYF. CDR3 DNA sequence: TGTGCCAGCTCAGGCAGACTAGCAGATACGCAGTATTTT.

The chain is built from TRBV5-1 and TRBJ1-6, with a tentative D call TRBD1 (5 bases). This CDR3 spans 14 amino acids. The ends were cut back, 5 bases at V and 7 bases at J, with 13 bases in the middle. Germline V gene data show CDR1 as SGHRS and CDR2 as YFSETQ. CDR3 in amino acids: CASRMGDGNSPLHF. CDR3 nucleotide sequence: TGCGCCAGCAGAATGGGGGACGGCAATTCACCCCTCCACTTT.

This sequence joins TRBV11-3 and TRBJ2-7; TRBD2 is a possible D gene (5 bases). CDR1 is SGHNT and CDR2 is YENEEA in the germline V gene. V dropped 3 bases and J dropped 2 bases, with 17 bases sitting between them. CDR3 length: 16 amino acids. The CDR3 DNA sequence: TGTGCCAGCAGCTTGAGCGGCCCCCTCTCTACCTACGAGCAGTACTTC. It codes for CASSLSGPLSTYEQYF.

The chain uses TRBV30 and TRBJ2-7, with D hard to call. Trimming stripped 0 bases from V and 0 bases from J, with 3 bases between. Germline V gives CDR1 GTSNPN, CDR2 SVGIG (reference sequence). This CDR3 has 12 residues. This CDR3 reads CAWSVSSYEQYF. Here the CDR3 DNA reads TGTGCCTGGAGTGTATCCTCCTACGAGCAGTACTTC.

The rearrangement uses TRBV7-8 and TRBJ2-1; no reliable D call. Germline CDR1 SGHVS, CDR2 FQNEAQ. V was cut by 1 base and J by 6 bases, with 13 bases left in between. There are 15 residues in the CDR3. The CDR3, as DNA: TGTGCCAGCAGCTTAGGAAGGTTACTGGGCAATGAGCAGTTCTTC. It encodes CASSLGRLLGNEQFF. Together with reference TRBV7-8 and TRBJ2-1, the CDR3 gives the full variable domain: GAGVSQSPRYKVAKRGQDVALRCDPISGHVSLFWYQQALGQGPEFLTYFQNEAQLDKSGLPSDRFFAERPEGSVSTLKIQRTQQEDSAVYLCASSLGRLLGNEQFFGPGTRLTVL.

This chain connects TRBV11-2 to TRBJ1-1, with TRBD1 matching 10 bases. This CDR3 is built from 16 residues. Germline V gene sequence: CDR1 SGHAT, CDR2 FQNNGV. The ends lost 10 bases at V and 5 bases at J; junction bases unmatched: 16. CDR3 sequence: CATRPGTGARRTEAFF. For the CDR3, the DNA is TGTGCCACCAGGCCCGGGACAGGGGCGAGGCGAACTGAAGCTTTCTTT.

The rearrangement links TRBV4-1 to TRBJ1-3; D uncertain. The germline CDR1 and CDR2 sequences are MGHRA and YSYEKL. With 0 bases removed from V and 0 bases from J, the gap between germline ends came to 9 bases. The CDR3 spans 16 residues. CDR3 sequence (DNA): TGCGCCAGCAGCCAAGATGACGGATACTCTGGAAACACCATATATTTT. Translating it yields CASSQDDGYSGNTIYF.

The chain combines TRBV3-1 (or the pseudogene TRBV3-2) with TRBJ2-3, with 16 bases fitting TRBD2. The CDR3 is 18 residues long. J gave up 1 base and V 0 bases, and 1 base lay outside the gene matches. Germline CDR1 is LGHDT and CDR2 is YNNKEL (reference sequence). The CDR3 coding sequence is TGTGCCAGCAGCCAAGAGGGACTAGCGGGGGGGGGCACAGATACGCAGTATTTT. This gives the protein CASSQEGLAGGGTDTQYF.

The chain links TRBV20-1 to TRBJ2-1; TRBD1 is a possible D gene (5 bases). CDR3 length: 11 amino acids. Germline lookup yields CDR1 DFQATT and CDR2 SNEGSKA (reference sequence). With 5 bases removed from V and 9 bases from J, the gap between germline ends came to 11 bases. CDR3 amino acids: CSAPRRGEQFF. The CDR3 DNA sequence: TGCAGTGCTCCTCGTAGGGGTGAGCAGTTCTTC.

The chain links TRBV11-2 to TRBJ1-1; perhaps TRBD1 as D (6 bases). CDR1 and CDR2 (germline): SGHAT, FQNNGV. Trimming took off 4 bases at V and 3 bases at J, with 6 bases between the two ends. The CDR3 runs to 12 residues. For the CDR3, the DNA is TGTGCCAGCAGCTGGACAGACACTGAAGCTTTCTTT. Residues: CASSWTDTEAFF. Together with reference TRBV11-2 and TRBJ1-1, the CDR3 gives the full variable domain: EAGVAQSPRYKIIEKRQSVAFWCNPISGHATLYWYQQILGQGPKLLIQFQNNGVVDDSQLPKDRFSAERLKGVDSTLKIQPAKLEDSAVYLCASSWTDTEAFFGQGTRLTVV.

J is TRBJ2-1 and V is TRBV20-1; the D gene is possibly TRBD2 (6 bases). The CDR3 runs to 15 residues. The germline V gene encodes CDR1 DFQATT and CDR2 SNEGSKA (reference sequence). V was trimmed by 3 bases and J by 1 base, leaving 13 bases between them. CDR3 DNA sequence: TGCAGTGCTAGTTCGGGCGGGGTGTCCTACAATGAGCAGTTCTTC. Translating it yields CSASSGGVSYNEQFF.

This chain joins TRBV7-9 and TRBJ2-1; D is unresolved. Germline lookup yields CDR1 SEHNR and CDR2 FQNEAQ (reference sequence). V was cut by 1 base and J by 2 bases, with 6 bases left in between. This CDR3 has 14 residues. This CDR3 is CASSLDGAYNEQFF. The CDR3 DNA reads as TGTGCCAGCAGCTTAGACGGCGCCTACAATGAGCAGTTCTTC.